This TCR beta chain was found in a study of PD-1 and CTLA-4 blockade in melanoma. This clone came up a few times. Sequencing used immunoSEQ multiplex PCR; TCRdb keeps in-frame clones, though not all of them. The sample holds roughly 11,000 clones; roughly four fifths are singletons and the top ten take about 32%. Germline loops: CDR1 MGHRA, CDR2 YSYEKL. The V end was cut by 1 base, the J end by 0 bases, with 10 bases between. The CDR3 is 16 residues long. V and J are TRBV4-1 and TRBJ1-5; D ambiguous. The material was CD8+ T cells from peripheral blood, obtained from a patient given anti-PD-1 treatment. The TCR originated in a human donor with melanoma. The CDR3 DNA sequence: TGCGCCAGCAGCCAAGCCCATTCGGGTAGCAATCAGCCCCAGCATTTT. Protein sequence: CASSQAHSGSNQPQHF.